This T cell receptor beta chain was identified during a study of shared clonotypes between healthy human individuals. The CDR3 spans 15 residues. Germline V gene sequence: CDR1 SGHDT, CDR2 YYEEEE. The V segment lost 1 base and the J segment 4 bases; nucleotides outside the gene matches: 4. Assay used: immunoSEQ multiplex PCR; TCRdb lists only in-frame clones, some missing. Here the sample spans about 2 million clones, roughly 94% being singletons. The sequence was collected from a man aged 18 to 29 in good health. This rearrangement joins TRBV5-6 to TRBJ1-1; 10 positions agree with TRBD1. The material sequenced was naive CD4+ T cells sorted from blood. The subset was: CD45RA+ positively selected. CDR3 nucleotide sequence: TGTGCCAGCAGCTTGCCCGGGACAGGGGCCACTGAAGCTTTCTTT. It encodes CASSLPGTGATEAFF. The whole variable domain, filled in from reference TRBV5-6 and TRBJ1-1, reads DAGVTQSPTHLIKTRGQQVTLRCSPKSGHDTVSWYQQALGQGPQFIFQYYEEEERQRGNFPDRFSGHQFPNYSSELNVNALLLGDSALYLCASSLPGTGATEAFFGQGTRLTVV.